These T cell receptor beta chains were read from a single sample in a study of cytomegalovirus exposure and HLA in healthy donors. Method: immunoSEQ multiplex PCR; TCRdb's copy keeps in-frame clones and lacks some. The sample lists 130,000 or so clones; roughly 80% were seen once. The sample consisted of PBMCs. These receptors all come from a middle-aged woman in good health and CMV-seropositive. Both conserved end residues are part of each CDR3. Fields, in order: J gene, clone size, V gene, D gene, CDR3 length, CDR3 protein, CDR3 DNA. D genes are given only for firm matches. Clone size is stated in some rows and not others, as once, few, many or a class when expanded.

>TRBJ1-1|.|TRBV10-3|.|14
CAIREGTLNTEAFF
TGTGCCATCAGGGAGGGGACACTGAACACTGAAGCTTTCTTT
>TRBJ1-2|.|TRBV5-8|.|12
CASSFGSDGYTF
TGTGCCAGCAGCTTTGGTAGTGATGGCTACACCTTC
>TRBJ2-1|.|TRBV7-2|TRBD2|16
CASSQEVAGDYNEQFF
TGTGCCAGCAGCCAAGAGGTAGCGGGGGACTACAATGAGCAGTTCTTC
>TRBJ1-5|few|TRBV4-3|.|14
CASSQDVERQPQHF
TGCGCCAGCAGCCAAGATGTTGAACGGCAGCCCCAGCATTTT
>TRBJ1-4|.|TRBV6-5|TRBD1|14
CASSYSTGGEKLFF
TGTGCCAGCAGCTACTCGACAGGGGGGGAAAAACTGTTTTTT
>TRBJ1-2|.|TRBV9|.|13
CASSKDSTYGYTF
TGTGCCAGCAGCAAAGACAGTACCTATGGCTACACCTTC
>TRBJ2-7|.|TRBV25-1|.|15
CASSDFQGLSYEQYF
TGTGCCAGCAGTGATTTTCAGGGTCTCTCCTACGAGCAGTACTTC
>TRBJ2-1|few|TRBV7-9|TRBD2|18
CASSLMRGGRGSYNEQFF
TGTGCCAGCAGCTTAATGCGGGGGGGCCGCGGCTCCTACAATGAGCAGTTCTTC
>TRBJ1-5|few|TRBV29-1|.|15
CSVGWGQASNQPQHF
TGCAGCGTTGGGTGGGGGCAGGCAAGTAATCAGCCCCAGCATTTT
>TRBJ1-6|once|TRBV6-8|.|14
CASKRTDNNSPLHF
TGTGCCAGCAAAAGGACAGATAATAATTCACCCCTCCACTTT
>TRBJ2-7|few|TRBV28|TRBD1|15
CASSSGQTGTYEQYF
TGTGCCAGCAGTTCGGGCCAGACAGGGACCTACGAGCAGTACTTC
>TRBJ2-2|.|TRBV2|TRBD1|15
CASSNGQGSTGELFF
TGTGCCAGCAGTAATGGACAGGGTAGCACCGGGGAGCTGTTTTTT
>TRBJ1-5|.|TRBV29-1|.|13
CSVEGDNNQPQHF
TGCAGCGTTGAAGGTGACAACAATCAGCCCCAGCATTTT
>TRBJ2-7|.|TRBV11-1|.|12
CASSLEGGEQYF
TGTGCCAGCAGCTTGGAGGGTGGCGAGCAGTACTTC
>TRBJ1-1|.|TRBV6-5|.|13
CASSYVKNTEAFF
TGTGCCAGCAGTTACGTAAAGAACACTGAAGCTTTCTTT
>TRBJ2-7|.|TRBV27|.|13
CASSHTSSYEQYF
TGTGCCAGCTCCCATACCAGCTCCTACGAGCAGTACTTC
>TRBJ1-1|.|TRBV18|.|13
CASSPLGAGEAFF
TGTGCCAGCTCACCGTTGGGGGCAGGTGAAGCTTTCTTT
>TRBJ2-3|.|TRBV6-5|.|12
CASSYHTDTQYF
TGTGCCAGCAGTTACCACACAGATACGCAGTATTTT
>TRBJ2-1|.|TRBV28|TRBD1|15
CASSGTGLSYNEQFF
TGTGCCAGCAGCGGGACAGGGTTATCCTACAATGAGCAGTTCTTC
>TRBJ1-1|.|TRBV5-1|TRBD1|14
CASSWDTGGYEAFF
TGCGCCAGCAGCTGGGATACAGGGGGCTATGAAGCTTTCTTT
>TRBJ2-1|.|TRBV4-1|.|18
CASSQVPGLHRPANEQFF
TGCGCCAGCAGCCAAGTCCCCGGACTCCACCGACCCGCAAATGAGCAGTTCTTC
>TRBJ1-1|.|TRBV7-9|.|13
CASGRGVNTEAFF
TGTGCCAGCGGGCGGGGCGTGAACACTGAAGCTTTCTTT
>TRBJ1-4|.|TRBV7-8|.|15
CASSLAEGWNEKLFF
TGTGCCAGCAGCTTAGCAGAGGGATGGAATGAAAAACTGTTTTTT
>TRBJ2-7|.|TRBV7-8|.|14
CASRRSRVPDEQYF
TGTGCCAGCAGAAGGAGCCGGGTCCCCGACGAGCAGTACTTC
>TRBJ2-1|.|TRBV7-9|TRBD1|16
CASSSRDRGPSYEQFF
TGTGCCAGCAGCTCAAGGGACAGGGGGCCTTCGTATGAGCAGTTCTTC
>TRBJ1-3|.|TRBV4-3|.|17
CASSQAGGHYSGNTIYF
TGCGCCAGCAGCCAAGCTGGGGGACATTACTCTGGAAACACCATATATTTT
>TRBJ1-1|few|TRBV5-1|TRBD1|14
CASSSRQGAQEAFF
TGCGCCAGCAGCTCTCGACAGGGGGCTCAGGAAGCTTTCTTT
>TRBJ1-2|.|TRBV4-1|.|14
CASSHDKGNYGYTF
TGCGCCAGCAGCCACGACAAGGGGAACTATGGCTACACCTTC
>TRBJ1-2|.|TRBV19|.|16
CASSYSGTLDNYGYTF
TGTGCCAGTAGCTATTCCGGGACACTCGATAACTATGGCTACACCTTC
>TRBJ1-1|.|TRBV9|.|16
CASSKTPTGMNTEAFF
TGTGCCAGCAGCAAAACCCCCACAGGGATGAACACTGAAGCTTTCTTT
>TRBJ2-7|.|TRBV6-5|.|14
CASTGTQPPYEQYF
TGTGCCAGCACCGGGACTCAACCCCCCTACGAGCAGTACTTC
>TRBJ1-2|.|TRBV9|.|16
CASSGQRGARGYGYTF
TGTGCCAGCAGCGGACAACGGGGGGCGCGGGGCTATGGCTACACCTTC
>TRBJ1-5|.|TRBV28|.|13
CASRLGLNQPQHF
TGTGCCAGCAGATTAGGACTAAATCAGCCCCAGCATTTT
>TRBJ2-5|.|TRBV28|TRBD2|17
CASSLFGLAGGVETQYF
TGTGCCAGCAGTTTATTTGGACTAGCGGGGGGTGTCGAGACCCAGTACTTC
>TRBJ2-2|.|TRBV30|.|14
CAWSSEIPTGELFF
TGTGCCTGGAGTTCGGAGATCCCCACCGGGGAGCTGTTTTTT
>TRBJ2-1|few|TRBV6-5|.|11
CASKLPNEQFF
TGTGCCAGCAAACTCCCCAATGAGCAGTTCTTC
>TRBJ2-2|.|TRBV29-1|TRBD1|16
CSGSIGTGGITGELFF
TGCAGCGGATCCATTGGGACAGGGGGTATCACCGGGGAGCTGTTTTTT
>TRBJ2-1|.|TRBV12-5|TRBD2|15
CASGGSGTPYNEQFF
TGTGCTAGTGGAGGTAGCGGGACCCCCTACAATGAGCAGTTCTTC
>TRBJ2-3|.|TRBV27|TRBD2|15
CASTSRGGDRDTQYF
TGTGCCAGCACCTCACGGGGGGGGGATAGAGATACGCAGTATTTT
>TRBJ2-3|.|TRBV2|TRBD2|14
CASPRSGGADTQYF
TGTGCCAGCCCACGGAGCGGGGGGGCTGATACGCAGTATTTT